Shown below are 18 T cell receptor beta chains from a single sample sequenced in a study of T-cell reconstitution after alpha-beta-depleted transplantation in children. A TCRbeta library incorporating unique molecular identifiers was prepared. TCRdb processed the PCR reads anew with MiXCR; each CDR3 protein has one entry. The sample comprises 200,000 to 250,000 distinct CDR3 sequences, around 9.2% of which are singletons, and approximately 40% rests with the top ten. Specimen: PBMCs, mostly from graft donor cells, collected 360 days after TCRalphabeta/CD19-depleted stem cell transplant. These receptors all stem from a male patient aged 2 to 9 who had a stem cell transplant for acute myeloid leukemia, so the T cells may come from the graft donor.

This clonotype was seen a handful of times. The genes are TRBV7-2 and TRBJ2-6; the D is unclear. The V end was cut by 10 bases, the J end by 0 bases, with 16 bases between. Germline V lookup: CDR1 SGHTA, CDR2 FQGNSA. There are 16 residues in the CDR3. The CDR3 sequence is CANALVPSSGANVLTF. DNA of the CDR3: TGTGCCAACGCCCTGGTCCCTAGCTCTGGGGCCAACGTCCTGACTTTC.

This clonotype was seen a handful of times. The chain employs TRBV12-3 or TRBV12-4 and TRBJ1-5, with no clear D. V was cut by 6 bases and J by 3 bases, with 12 bases left in between. The CDR3 extends over 14 amino acids. CDR3 in DNA: TGTGCCAGCAGGCCCGGCTGGGACAATCAGCCCCAGCATTTT. Its translation is CASRPGWDNQPQHF.

The J gene is TRBJ2-1, the V gene TRBV7-2; the match to TRBD2 covers 7 bases. Germline V gene sequence: CDR1 SGHTA, CDR2 FQGNSA. This CDR3 contains 14 residues. The trim removed 2 bases at V and 5 bases at J, leaving 3 bases unmatched. The CDR3 region has the DNA TGTGCCAGCAGCTTATTCGGGACTAACAATGAGCAGTTCTTC. It translates to CASSLFGTNNEQFF. Supplemented by reference TRBV7-2 and TRBJ2-1, the full variable domain reads GAGVSQSPSNKVTEKGKDVELRCDPISGHTALYWYRQSLGQGLEFLIYFQGNSAPDKSGLPSDRFSAERTGGSVSTLTIQRTQQEDSAVYLCASSLFGTNNEQFFGPGTRLTVL.

This clonotype came up many times. CDR3 nucleotide sequence: TGCGCCAGCAGCCTCTCCGGGACAGGGCTGAATTCACCCCTCCACTTT. As protein: CASSLSGTGLNSPLHF. The chain has TRBV4-1 and TRBJ1-6, with 9 positions matching TRBD1. The CDR3 spans 16 residues. Germline CDR1 is MGHRA and CDR2 is YSYEKL. J gave up 7 bases and V 4 bases, and 8 bases lay outside the gene matches.

This clonotype was counted at least ten times. CDR3 region: CSVVNTGELFF. In DNA, the CDR3 is TGCAGCGTTGTGAACACCGGGGAGCTGTTTTTT. The chain is built from TRBV29-1 and TRBJ2-2; D uncertain. The CDR3 has 11 residues. From germline, CDR1 is SQVTM and CDR2 ANQGSEA. V was pared by 4 bases and J by 1 base, with 1 base between.

This clonotype was seen only a few times. The chain recombines TRBV25-1 with TRBJ2-7; TRBD2 agrees at 9 bases. With 5 bases clipped from V and 1 base from J, the junction kept 9 bases outside the gene matches. CDR3 size: 16 residues. The germline V gene has CDR1 MGHDK and CDR2 SYGVNS. The CDR3 DNA follows: TGTGCCAGCAGTCCCCGACTAGCGGTAGGGTCCTACGAGCAGTACTTC. This sequence encodes CASSPRLAVGSYEQYF.

This clonotype was seen many times. This rearrangement joins TRBV4-3 to TRBJ2-1, with TRBD2 identical over 8 bases. Looked up from germline, CDR1 is LGHNA and CDR2 is YSLEER. The CDR3 is 17 residues long. Trimming took 2 bases from V and 3 from J; bases not matched to a gene: 9. CDR3 DNA: TGCGCCAGCAGCCAACCTGGGGGCACTAGCGGCTACAATGAGCAGTTCTTC. It codes for CASSQPGGTSGYNEQFF.

This clonotype was seen a handful of times. The chain recombines TRBV29-1 with TRBJ1-2; 7 bases fit TRBD1. This CDR3 contains 12 residues. Germline assignment: CDR1 SQVTM and CDR2 ANQGSEA. V lost 7 bases to trimming and J lost 0 bases; unmatched junction nucleotides: 2. CDR3 DNA: TGCAGCGCTGGGACAGCTAACTATGGCTACACCTTC. Protein product: CSAGTANYGYTF.

This clonotype was observed at least ten times. This chain connects TRBV29-1 to TRBJ2-1; D is ambiguous. Germline values: CDR1 SQVTM, CDR2 ANQGSEA. There are 13 residues in the CDR3. Trimming removed 1 base from V and 2 bases from J, with 6 bases in between. The CDR3 nucleotides read TGCAGCGTTGAAGGCAGCCCCTACAATGAGCAGTTCTTC. This gives the protein CSVEGSPYNEQFF.

The rearrangement links TRBV5-1 to TRBJ2-7; unclear D gene. The CDR3 runs 15 residues. The ends were cut back, 0 bases at V and 1 base at J, with 11 bases in the middle. Germline values: CDR1 SGHRS, CDR2 YFSETQ. CDR3 nucleotide sequence: TGCGCCAGCAGCTTGGCCCCCGGGCAGTCCTACGAGCAGTACGTC. Protein sequence: CASSLAPGQSYEQYV.

The table lists this clonotype with many counts. The chain combines TRBV7-8 with TRBJ2-3, with D maybe TRBD2 (7 bases). Germline V gene lookup returns CDR1 SGHVS and CDR2 FQNEAQ. With 2 bases removed from V and 2 bases from J, the gap between germline ends came to 17 bases. The CDR3 runs to 17 residues. CDR3 sequence (DNA): TGTGCCAGCAGCTTACAGCGGGACAAACGATACACAGATACGCAGTATTTT. Translated, it gives CASSLQRDKRYTDTQYF.

This clonotype was seen only a few times. J is TRBJ2-7 and V is TRBV6-2 or TRBV6-3; 7 nucleotides line up with TRBD2. Per the germline V gene, CDR1 is MNHEY and CDR2 is SVGEGT. The V gene end was trimmed by 3 bases and the J gene end by 6 bases; junction bases not matched to a gene: 8. This CDR3 has 14 amino acids. The CDR3 is CASSYREEVGEQYV. CDR3 coding DNA: TGTGCCAGCAGTTATCGGGAGGAAGTCGGCGAGCAGTACGTC.

This clonotype was counted many times. V usage is TRBV12-5 and J usage is TRBJ2-3, with D perhaps being TRBD1 or TRBD2 (5 bases each). From germline, CDR1 is LGHNT and CDR2 FRNRAP. Trimming stripped 4 bases from V and 2 bases from J, with 19 bases between. The CDR3 spans 17 residues. The CDR3 reads CASGSWGKDSVTDTQYF. For the CDR3, the DNA is TGTGCTAGTGGTTCCTGGGGGAAAGACTCCGTCACAGATACGCAGTATTTT.

A few counts support this clonotype. The J gene is TRBJ2-7, the V gene TRBV15; D is perhaps TRBD1 (5 bases). Germline V gene lookup returns CDR1 LNHNV and CDR2 YYDKDF (reference sequence). Trimming took 0 bases from V and 8 from J, leaving 11 bases between them. The CDR3 spans 13 residues. CDR3 sequence reads: CATSRDVTDQQYV. CDR3 sequence (DNA): TGTGCCACCAGCAGAGATGTGACAGATCAGCAGTACGTC.

This clonotype was seen a few times. This chain uses TRBV20-1 with TRBJ2-5; unclear D gene. Trimming removed 1 base from V and 5 bases from J, with 5 bases in between. The CDR3 sequence is 11 residues long. Germline loops: CDR1 DFQATT, CDR2 SNEGSKA (reference sequence). Here the CDR3 reads CSARGWETQYF. In nucleotides, the CDR3 is TGCAGTGCTAGAGGCTGGGAGACCCAGTACTTC.

The table lists this clonotype with a few counts. The V and J genes are TRBV18 and TRBJ2-3; D call uncertain. CDR1 is KGHSH, CDR2 LQKENI, per germline. CDR3 length: 16 residues. V was pared by 4 bases and J by 2 bases, with 16 bases between. The CDR3 protein is CASSLPFQRTTDTQYF. The DNA of the CDR3 is TGTGCCAGCTCACTCCCATTTCAACGGACCACAGATACGCAGTATTTT.

This clonotype occurred a few times. The chain combines TRBV5-1 with TRBJ2-3; D remains unclear. With 5 bases removed from V and 0 bases from J, the gap between germline ends came to 13 bases. The V gene's germline CDR1 is SGHRS and CDR2 YFSETQ. The CDR3 sequence is 15 residues long. The CDR3 is CASSHGRVSTDTQYF. DNA for the CDR3: TGCGCCAGCAGTCATGGCCGGGTGAGCACAGATACGCAGTATTTT.

The chain combines TRBV7-6 with TRBJ2-3; D is ambiguous. The CDR3 has 13 residues. CDR1 is SGHVS, CDR2 FNYEAQ, per germline. Trimming removed 5 bases at V and 6 bases at J, with 12 bases between. Here the CDR3 reads CASSASGGDTQYF. In DNA form, the CDR3 reads TGTGCCAGCAGCGCCTCCGGTGGGGATACGCAGTATTTT.